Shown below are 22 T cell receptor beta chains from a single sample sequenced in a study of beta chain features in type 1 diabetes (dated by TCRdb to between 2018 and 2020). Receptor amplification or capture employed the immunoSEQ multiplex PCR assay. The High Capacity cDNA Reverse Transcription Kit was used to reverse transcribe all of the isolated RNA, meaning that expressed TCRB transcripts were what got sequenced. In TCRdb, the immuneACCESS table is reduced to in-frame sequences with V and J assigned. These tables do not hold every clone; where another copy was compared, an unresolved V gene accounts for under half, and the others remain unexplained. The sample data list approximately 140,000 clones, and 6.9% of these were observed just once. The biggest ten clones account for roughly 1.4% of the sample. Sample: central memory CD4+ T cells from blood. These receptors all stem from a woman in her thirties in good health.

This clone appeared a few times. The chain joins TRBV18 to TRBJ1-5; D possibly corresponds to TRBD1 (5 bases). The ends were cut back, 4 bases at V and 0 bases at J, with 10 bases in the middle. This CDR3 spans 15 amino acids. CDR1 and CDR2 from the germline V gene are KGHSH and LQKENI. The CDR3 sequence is CASSRETASNQPQHF. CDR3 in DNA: TGTGCCAGCTCACGAGAGACAGCTAGCAATCAGCCCCAGCATTTT. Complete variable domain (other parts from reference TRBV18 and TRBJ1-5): NAGVMQNPRHLVRRRGQEARLRCSPMKGHSHVYWYRQLPEEGLKFMVYLQKENIIDESGMPKERFSAEFPKEGPSILRIQQVVRGDSAAYFCASSRETASNQPQHFGDGTRLSIL.

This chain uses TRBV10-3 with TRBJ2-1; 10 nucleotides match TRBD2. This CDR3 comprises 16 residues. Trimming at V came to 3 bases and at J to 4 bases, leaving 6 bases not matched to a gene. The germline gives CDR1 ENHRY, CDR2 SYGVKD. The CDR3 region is CAISESLAGVYNEQFF. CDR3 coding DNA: TGTGCCATCAGTGAATCCCTAGCGGGAGTTTACAATGAGCAGTTCTTC.

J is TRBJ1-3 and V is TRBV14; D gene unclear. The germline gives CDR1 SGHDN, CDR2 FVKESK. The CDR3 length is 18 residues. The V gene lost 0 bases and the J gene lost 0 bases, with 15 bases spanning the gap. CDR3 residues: CASSQDLVRGVSGNTIYF. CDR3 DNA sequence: TGTGCCAGCAGCCAAGATCTGGTCCGGGGAGTCTCTGGAAACACCATATATTTT.

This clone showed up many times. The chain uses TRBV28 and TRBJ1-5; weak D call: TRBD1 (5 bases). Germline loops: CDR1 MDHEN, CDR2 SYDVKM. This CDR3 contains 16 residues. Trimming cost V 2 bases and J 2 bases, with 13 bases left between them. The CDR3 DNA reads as TGTGCCAGCAGTTTACCACGGGGGATTGGCAATCAGCCCCAGCATTTT. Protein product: CASSLPRGIGNQPQHF.

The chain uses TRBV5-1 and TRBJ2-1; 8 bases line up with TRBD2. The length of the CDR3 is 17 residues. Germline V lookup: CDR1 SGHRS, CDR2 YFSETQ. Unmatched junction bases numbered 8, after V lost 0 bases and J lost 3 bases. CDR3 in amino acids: CASSLGIGTRYYNEQFF. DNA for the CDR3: TGCGCCAGCAGCTTGGGTATAGGGACTAGGTACTACAATGAGCAGTTCTTC.

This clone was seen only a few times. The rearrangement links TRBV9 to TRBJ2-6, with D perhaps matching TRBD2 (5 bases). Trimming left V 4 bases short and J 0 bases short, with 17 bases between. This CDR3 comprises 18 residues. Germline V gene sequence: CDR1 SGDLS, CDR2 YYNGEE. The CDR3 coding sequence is TGTGCCAGCAGCAAGATCCTAGCCGGAAGCTCTGGGGCCAACGTCCTGACTTTC. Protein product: CASSKILAGSSGANVLTF.

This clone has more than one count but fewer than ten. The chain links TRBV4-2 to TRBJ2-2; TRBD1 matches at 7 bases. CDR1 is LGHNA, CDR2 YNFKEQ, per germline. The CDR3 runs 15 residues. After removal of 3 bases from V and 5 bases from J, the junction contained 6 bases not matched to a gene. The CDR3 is CASSHTGVETGELFF. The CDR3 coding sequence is TGTGCCAGCAGCCATACAGGGGTAGAGACCGGGGAGCTGTTTTTT.

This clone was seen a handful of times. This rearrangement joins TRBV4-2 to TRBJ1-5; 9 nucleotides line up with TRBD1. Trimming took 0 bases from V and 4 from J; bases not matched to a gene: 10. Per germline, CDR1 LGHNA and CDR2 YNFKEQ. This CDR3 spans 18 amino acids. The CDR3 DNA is TGTGCCAGCAGCCAAGATCTTACAGGACAGGGGAAAAATCAGCCCCAGCATTTT. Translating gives CASSQDLTGQGKNQPQHF.

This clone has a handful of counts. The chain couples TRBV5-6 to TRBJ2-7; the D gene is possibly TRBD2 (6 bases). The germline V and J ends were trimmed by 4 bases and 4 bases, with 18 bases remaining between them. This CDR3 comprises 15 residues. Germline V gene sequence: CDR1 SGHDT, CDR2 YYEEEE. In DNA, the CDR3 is TGTGCCAGCAGCCTCGTCGGCGGGAAGGGGTACGAGCAGTACTTC. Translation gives CASSLVGGKGYEQYF.

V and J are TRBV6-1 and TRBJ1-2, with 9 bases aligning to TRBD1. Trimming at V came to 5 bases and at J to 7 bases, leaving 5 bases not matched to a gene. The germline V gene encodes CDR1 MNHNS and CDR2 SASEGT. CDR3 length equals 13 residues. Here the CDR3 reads CASSRGQGFGYTF. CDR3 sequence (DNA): TGTGCCAGCAGTCGGGGACAGGGCTTTGGCTACACCTTC.

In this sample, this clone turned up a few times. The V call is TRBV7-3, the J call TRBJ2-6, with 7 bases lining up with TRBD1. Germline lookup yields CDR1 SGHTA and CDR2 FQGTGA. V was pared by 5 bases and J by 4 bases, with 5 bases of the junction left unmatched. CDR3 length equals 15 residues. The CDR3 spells CASSLQGVGANVLTF. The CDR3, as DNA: TGTGCCAGCAGCCTCCAGGGGGTAGGGGCCAACGTCCTGACTTTC.

The CDR3 is CASSRSGSGNTIYF. The DNA for the CDR3 is TGCGCCAGCAGTCGTAGTGGTTCTGGAAACACCATATATTTT. The genes are TRBV5-1 and TRBJ1-3; the D is unclear. In germline, CDR1 is SGHRS, CDR2 YFSETQ. The germline V and J ends were trimmed by 5 bases and 1 base, with 10 bases remaining between them. The CDR3 consists of 14 residues.

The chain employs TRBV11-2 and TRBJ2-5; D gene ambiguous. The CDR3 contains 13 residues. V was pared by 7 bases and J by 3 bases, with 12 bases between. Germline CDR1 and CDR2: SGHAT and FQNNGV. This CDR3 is CASNLGNEETQYF. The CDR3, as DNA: TGTGCCAGCAACTTGGGCAATGAAGAGACCCAGTACTTC. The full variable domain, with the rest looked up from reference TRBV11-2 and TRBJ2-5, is EAGVAQSPRYKIIEKRQSVAFWCNPISGHATLYWYQQILGQGPKLLIQFQNNGVVDDSQLPKDRFSAERLKGVDSTLKIQPAKLEDSAVYLCASNLGNEETQYFGPGTRLLVL.

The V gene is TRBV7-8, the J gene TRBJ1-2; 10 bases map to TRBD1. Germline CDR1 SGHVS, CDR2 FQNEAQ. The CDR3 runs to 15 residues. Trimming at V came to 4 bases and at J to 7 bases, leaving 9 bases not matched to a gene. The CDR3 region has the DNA TGTGCCAGCAGCTCCCCGGGGACAGGGGCGGCTGGCTACACCTTC. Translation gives CASSSPGTGAAGYTF.

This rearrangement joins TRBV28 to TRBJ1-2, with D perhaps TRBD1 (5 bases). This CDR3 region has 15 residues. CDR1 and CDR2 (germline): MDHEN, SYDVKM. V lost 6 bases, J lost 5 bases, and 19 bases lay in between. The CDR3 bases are TGTGCCAGCAGCTACCCCAGCGGGGGGAGATATGGCTACACCTTC. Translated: CASSYPSGGRYGYTF.

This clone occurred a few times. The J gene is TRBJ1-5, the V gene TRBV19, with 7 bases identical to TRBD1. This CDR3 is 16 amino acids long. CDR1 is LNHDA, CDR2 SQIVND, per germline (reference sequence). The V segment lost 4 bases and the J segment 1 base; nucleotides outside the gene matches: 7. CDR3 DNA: TGTGCCAGTAGTAGCAGACAGGGAGCGAGCAATCAGCCCCAGCATTTT. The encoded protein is CASSSRQGASNQPQHF. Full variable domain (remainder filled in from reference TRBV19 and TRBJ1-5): DGGITQSPKYLFRKEGQNVTLSCEQNLNHDAMYWYRQDPGQGLRLIYYSQIVNDFQKGDIAEGYSVSREKKESFPLTVTSAQKNPTAFYLCASSSRQGASNQPQHFGDGTRLSIL.

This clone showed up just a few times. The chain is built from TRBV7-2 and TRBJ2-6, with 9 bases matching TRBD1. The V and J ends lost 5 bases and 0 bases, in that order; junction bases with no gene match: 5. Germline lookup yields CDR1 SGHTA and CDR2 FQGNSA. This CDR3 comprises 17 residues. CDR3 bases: TGTGCCAGCAGCCCAAGACAGGGGGACTCTGGGGCCAACGTCCTGACTTTC. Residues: CASSPRQGDSGANVLTF.

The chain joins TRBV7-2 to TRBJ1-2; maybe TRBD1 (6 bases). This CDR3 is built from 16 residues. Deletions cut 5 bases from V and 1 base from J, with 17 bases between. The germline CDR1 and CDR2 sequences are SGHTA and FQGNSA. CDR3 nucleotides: TGTGCCAGCAGCCCGTATCAGGGGACCCTTAACTATGGCTACACCTTC. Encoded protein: CASSPYQGTLNYGYTF.

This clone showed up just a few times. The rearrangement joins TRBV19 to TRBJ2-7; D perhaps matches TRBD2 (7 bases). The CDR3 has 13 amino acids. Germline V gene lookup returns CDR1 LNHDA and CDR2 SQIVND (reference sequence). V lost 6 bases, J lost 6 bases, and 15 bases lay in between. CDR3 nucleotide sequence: TGTGCCAGTAGCGGACAGCGGGGCGGCGAGCAGTACTTC. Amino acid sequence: CASSGQRGGEQYF. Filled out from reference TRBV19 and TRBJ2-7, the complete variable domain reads DGGITQSPKYLFRKEGQNVTLSCEQNLNHDAMYWYRQDPGQGLRLIYYSQIVNDFQKGDIAEGYSVSREKKESFPLTVTSAQKNPTAFYLCASSGQRGGEQYFGPGTRLTVT.

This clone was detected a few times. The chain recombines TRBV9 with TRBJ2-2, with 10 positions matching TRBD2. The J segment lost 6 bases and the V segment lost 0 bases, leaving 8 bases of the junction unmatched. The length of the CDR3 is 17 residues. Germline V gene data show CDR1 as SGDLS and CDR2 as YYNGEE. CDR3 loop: CASSVGLGTSEAGELFF. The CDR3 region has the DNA TGTGCCAGCAGCGTAGGACTCGGGACTAGCGAGGCCGGGGAGCTGTTTTTT.

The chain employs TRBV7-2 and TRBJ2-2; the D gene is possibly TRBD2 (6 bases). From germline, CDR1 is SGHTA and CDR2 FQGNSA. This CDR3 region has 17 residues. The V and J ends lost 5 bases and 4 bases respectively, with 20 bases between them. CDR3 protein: CASSRLGTSEVTGELFF. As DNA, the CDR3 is TGTGCCAGCAGCCGGCTAGGGACTTCCGAAGTCACCGGGGAGCTGTTTTTT.

CDR3 sequence: CASSPAGTSTDTQYF. The CDR3 DNA follows: TGTGCCAGCTCACCGGCGGGAACTAGCACAGATACGCAGTATTTT. V gene TRBV18 combines with J gene TRBJ2-3; possible D gene TRBD2, 6 bases. Trimming cost V 3 bases and J 0 bases, with 10 bases left between them. CDR3 length equals 15 residues. Germline V gives CDR1 KGHSH, CDR2 LQKENI.